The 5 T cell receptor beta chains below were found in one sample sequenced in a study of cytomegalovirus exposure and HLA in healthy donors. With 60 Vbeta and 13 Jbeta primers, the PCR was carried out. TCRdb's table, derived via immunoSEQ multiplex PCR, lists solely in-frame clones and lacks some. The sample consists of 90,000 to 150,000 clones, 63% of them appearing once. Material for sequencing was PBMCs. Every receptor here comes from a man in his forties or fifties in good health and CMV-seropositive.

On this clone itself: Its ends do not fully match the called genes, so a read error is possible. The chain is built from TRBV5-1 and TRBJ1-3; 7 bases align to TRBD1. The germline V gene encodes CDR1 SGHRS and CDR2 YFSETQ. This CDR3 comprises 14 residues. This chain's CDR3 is CASSPDRVGNTIYF. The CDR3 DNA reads TGCGCCAGCAGCCCTGACAGGGTCGGAAATACCATATATTTT.

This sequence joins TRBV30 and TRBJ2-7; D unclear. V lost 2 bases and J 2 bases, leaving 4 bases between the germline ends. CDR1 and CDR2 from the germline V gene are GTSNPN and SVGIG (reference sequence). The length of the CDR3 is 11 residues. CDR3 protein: CAWSTTYEQYF. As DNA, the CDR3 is TGTGCCTGGAGTACTACCTACGAGCAGTACTTC.

The CDR3 is CASSPGTGLYEQYF. The CDR3 bases are TGTGCCAGCAGTCCCGGGACAGGGTTGTACGAGCAGTACTTC. The V gene is TRBV2, the J gene TRBJ2-7, with TRBD1 matching 9 bases. The ends lost 5 bases at V and 4 bases at J; junction bases unmatched: 6. The germline V gene has CDR1 SNHLY and CDR2 FYNNEI. The CDR3 is made up of 14 amino acids.

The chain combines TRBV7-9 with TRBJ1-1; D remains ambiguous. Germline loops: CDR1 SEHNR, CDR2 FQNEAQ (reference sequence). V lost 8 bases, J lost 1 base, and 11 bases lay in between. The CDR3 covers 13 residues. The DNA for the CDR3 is TGTGCCAGCGGTCCTGCCAGGAACACTGAAGCTTTCTTT. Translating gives CASGPARNTEAFF.

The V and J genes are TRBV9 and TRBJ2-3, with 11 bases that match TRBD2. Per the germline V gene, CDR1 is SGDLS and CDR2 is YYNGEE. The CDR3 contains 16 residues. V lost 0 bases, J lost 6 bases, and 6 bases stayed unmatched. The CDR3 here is CASSVALAGGGDTQYF. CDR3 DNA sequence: TGTGCCAGCAGCGTAGCCCTAGCGGGGGGTGGGGATACGCAGTATTTT.